This T cell receptor beta chain emerged from a study of shared clonotypes between healthy human individuals. Clones were sequenced by immunoSEQ multiplex PCR, and TCRdb holds only the in-frame ones, with some missing. The sample lists 150,000 to 200,000 clones, approximately 92% seen once, with around 0.067% in the top ten. From germline, CDR1 is SQVTM and CDR2 ANQGSEA. The V and J ends lost 4 bases and 4 bases respectively, with 8 bases between them. This CDR3 has 12 amino acids. This rearrangement joins TRBV29-1 to TRBJ1-5; D ambiguous. The TCR comes from a woman aged 30 to 39 in good health. Material: naive CD4+ T cells sorted from blood. The subset is: CD45RA+ positively selected. CDR3 sequence: CSVAVGNQPQHF. The CDR3 DNA reads as TGCAGCGTTGCGGTGGGGAATCAGCCCCAGCATTTT. Full variable domain (missing parts from reference TRBV29-1 and TRBJ1-5): SAVISQKPSRDICQRGTSLTIQCQVDSQVTMMFWYRQQPGQSLTLIATANQGSEATYESGFVIDKFPISRPNLTFSTLTVSNMSPEDSSIYLCSVAVGNQPQHFGDGTRLSIL.